A single sample is the source of the 22 T cell receptor beta chains below, sequenced in a study of T cells in Graves' hyperthyroidism and ophthalmopathy. RNA transcripts served as the template for amplifying TCR beta CDR3 regions. An initial round of RT-PCR targeting the TCR CDR3 relied on the HTBI primer set. From the multiplex PCR reads, TCRdb called clonotypes with MiXCR, one entry per CDR3 protein. The sample has hundreds of thousands of distinct CDR3 sequences; around a sixth are singletons. The sequencing sample was made of blood. The receptors stem from a woman aged 45-59 years with Graves' hyperthyroidism that later progressed to Graves' ophthalmopathy.

This clonotype was observed a handful of times. This chain connects TRBV12-3 or TRBV12-4 to TRBJ1-5; 10 bases match TRBD1. The V gene end was trimmed by 7 bases and the J gene end by 7 bases; junction bases not matched to a gene: 7. The CDR3 loop spans 14 amino acids. CDR3 sequence reads: CASTQTGGGQPQHF. As DNA, the CDR3 is TGTGCCAGCACACAGACAGGGGGCGGACAGCCCCAGCATTTT.

The chain uses TRBV20-1 and TRBJ1-4; D remains unclear. V was trimmed by 3 bases and J by 6 bases, leaving 11 bases between them. The length of the CDR3 is 13 residues. Looked up from germline, CDR1 is DFQATT and CDR2 is SNEGSKA (reference sequence). CDR3 amino acids: CSARGDTYEKLFF. In nucleotides, the CDR3 is TGCAGTGCTAGGGGTGACACGTATGAAAAACTGTTTTTT.

This clonotype was seen repeatedly, ten times or more. The chain is built from TRBV20-1 and TRBJ1-5; D might be TRBD1 (6 bases). The CDR3 totals 16 residues. Trimming stripped 3 bases from V and 2 bases from J, with 17 bases between. The germline gives CDR1 DFQATT, CDR2 SNEGSKA (reference sequence). DNA for the CDR3: TGCAGTGCTAGCATGCGGGGGGCGGGAGGCAATCAGCCCCAGCATTTT. It is translated as CSASMRGAGGNQPQHF.

CDR3 sequence: CATSVRGGEQYF. In DNA form, the CDR3 reads TGTGCCACCAGTGTCCGCGGGGGCGAGCAGTACTTC. The chain couples TRBV24-1 to TRBJ2-7; 7 bases line up with TRBD2. Trimming cost V 5 bases and J 6 bases; bases outside gene matches: 3. Germline V gene sequence: CDR1 KGHDR, CDR2 SFDVKD. CDR3 length: 12 residues.

V gene TRBV2 combines with J gene TRBJ2-5, with 9 positions matching TRBD2. Germline V gene lookup returns CDR1 SNHLY and CDR2 FYNNEI. This CDR3 region has 15 residues. The CDR3 loop is CANSFSGGRGETQYF. CDR3 coding DNA: TGTGCAAATTCGTTTAGCGGGGGAAGGGGAGAGACCCAGTACTTC.

The chain recombines TRBV9 with TRBJ2-3; 7 nucleotides match TRBD1. Germline V lookup: CDR1 SGDLS, CDR2 YYNGEE. With V trimmed by 0 bases and J by 3 bases, 7 bases remained unmatched. The CDR3 is 16 residues long. DNA for the CDR3: TGTGCCAGCAGCGTAGGGTCGAGGGGGCAGACAGATACGCAGTATTTT. Protein sequence: CASSVGSRGQTDTQYF.

This clonotype was picked up a small number of times. The rearrangement links TRBV27 to TRBJ2-1; D remains ambiguous. Germline CDR1 is MNHEY and CDR2 is SMNVEV (reference sequence). The CDR3 runs to 13 residues. V lost 5 bases and J lost 9, with 14 bases in between. Here the CDR3 reads CASSPLDEVEQFF. The CDR3 DNA follows: TGTGCCAGCAGTCCACTTGACGAGGTTGAGCAGTTCTTC.

This clonotype was observed at least ten times. V usage is TRBV27 and J usage is TRBJ2-1, with TRBD1 identical over 9 bases. Trimming removed 2 bases from V and 6 bases from J; junction bases left unmatched: 5. The CDR3 loop spans 15 amino acids. Per germline, CDR1 MNHEY and CDR2 SMNVEV (reference sequence). CDR3 amino acids: CASSLGTGPSNEQFF. Here the CDR3 DNA reads TGTGCCAGCAGTTTAGGGACAGGGCCCTCCAATGAGCAGTTCTTC.

V and J are TRBV7-9 and TRBJ2-7, with D possibly called TRBD1 or TRBD2 (6 bases each). The germline V gene encodes CDR1 SEHNR and CDR2 FQNEAQ (reference sequence). V lost 5 bases to trimming and J lost 0 bases, with 14 bases between them. The CDR3 has 15 amino acids. CDR3: CASSPRRGISYEQYF. CDR3 coding DNA: TGTGCCAGCAGCCCGAGGAGGGGGATCTCCTACGAGCAGTACTTC.

This sequence joins TRBV7-9 and TRBJ1-1; D might be TRBD1 (6 bases). The CDR3 contains 15 residues. Germline V CDR1 and CDR2: SEHNR, FQNEAQ (reference sequence). V gave up 4 bases and J gave up 2 bases, with 14 bases separating them. The CDR3 DNA is TGTGCCAGCAGCTCAAATCGGGACACCAACACTGAAGCTTTCTTT. Translation gives CASSSNRDTNTEAFF.

This clonotype was observed at least ten times. The chain recombines TRBV18 with TRBJ2-7, with 8 bases that match TRBD1. Germline CDR1 and CDR2: KGHSH and LQKENI. Trimming took 3 bases from V and 2 from J; bases not matched to a gene: 6. This CDR3 comprises 15 residues. The CDR3 loop is CASSPPQTGAYEQYF. The CDR3 bases are TGTGCCAGCTCACCCCCCCAGACAGGGGCCTACGAGCAGTACTTC.

In its sample, this clonotype was seen many times. The chain employs TRBV20-1 and TRBJ2-7, with TRBD2 matching over 10 bases. V was pared by 0 bases and J by 4 bases, with 15 bases of the junction left unmatched. The length of the CDR3 is 18 residues. Germline CDR1 and CDR2: DFQATT and SNEGSKA (reference sequence). CDR3 loop: CSARDSRVAGGPPYEQYF. DNA of the CDR3: TGCAGTGCTAGAGATAGCCGGGTAGCGGGGGGCCCACCTTACGAGCAGTACTTC.

This clonotype was counted ten times or more. The chain couples TRBV11-3 to TRBJ2-1; 7 bases align to TRBD2. Germline V CDR1 and CDR2: SGHNT, YENEEA. The CDR3 runs 15 residues. V was pared by 0 bases and J by 4 bases, with 3 bases of the junction left unmatched. Here the CDR3 DNA reads TGTGCCAGCAGCTTAGATACGGGGGGATACAATGAGCAGTTCTTC. Its protein is CASSLDTGGYNEQFF.

This clonotype was counted a few times. This sequence joins TRBV27 and TRBJ1-1; tentatively, D is TRBD1 (5 bases). Germline values: CDR1 MNHEY, CDR2 SMNVEV (reference sequence). The V end was cut by 8 bases, the J end by 1 base, with 14 bases between. CDR3 length: 14 residues. The CDR3 reads CASGGRQPNTEAFF. The CDR3 region has the DNA TGTGCCAGCGGCGGAAGACAGCCGAACACTGAAGCTTTCTTT.

This clonotype was counted between two and nine times. This chain joins TRBV7-9 and TRBJ1-1; D gene unclear. Per the germline V gene, CDR1 is SEHNR and CDR2 is FQNEAQ (reference sequence). This CDR3 is 15 amino acids long. The germline V and J ends were trimmed by 4 bases and 2 bases, with 14 bases remaining between them. Here the CDR3 reads CASSSQSGFNTEAFF. The CDR3 nucleotides read TGTGCCAGCAGCTCCCAATCGGGGTTTAACACTGAAGCTTTCTTT.

At least ten counts were recorded for this clonotype. The V call is TRBV30, the J call TRBJ2-2; D gene unclear. The CDR3 totals 14 residues. CDR1 and CDR2 (germline): GTSNPN, SVGIG (reference sequence). V was trimmed by 0 bases and J by 2 bases, leaving 7 bases between them. The CDR3: CAWSVHRNTGELFF. The CDR3 DNA is TGTGCCTGGAGTGTACACAGAAACACCGGGGAGCTGTTTTTT.

In its sample, this clonotype was seen many times. The chain combines TRBV20-1 with TRBJ1-4; perhaps TRBD1 as D (5 bases). Germline V CDR1 and CDR2: DFQATT, SNEGSKA (reference sequence). This CDR3 is 13 amino acids long. The germline V and J ends were trimmed by 6 bases and 8 bases, with 16 bases remaining between them. CDR3 nucleotides: TGCAGTGCCTCTAGGGGTGGGGAAGAAAAACTGTTTTTT. Amino acid sequence: CSASRGGEEKLFF.

Only one count was recorded for this clonotype. The chain links TRBV12-3 or TRBV12-4 to TRBJ2-5; TRBD2 matches 12 bases. The trim removed 6 bases at V and 0 bases at J, leaving 5 bases unmatched. This CDR3 contains 16 residues. The CDR3 is CASRGLAGPYQETQYF. CDR3 nucleotides: TGTGCCAGCAGGGGACTAGCGGGCCCGTACCAAGAGACCCAGTACTTC.

This clonotype has ten or more counts. The V call is TRBV3-1, the J call TRBJ1-4; 7 bases are shared with TRBD1. The germline gives CDR1 LGHDT, CDR2 YNNKEL (reference sequence). V was clipped by 4 bases and J by 5 bases; unmatched bases: 7. The CDR3 has 15 amino acids. CDR3 bases: TGTGCCAGCAGCCCCTGGGACAGCCCGAATGAAAAACTGTTTTTT. Translating gives CASSPWDSPNEKLFF.

In its sample, this clonotype was seen a few times. The J gene is TRBJ2-1, the V gene TRBV7-8; 9 nucleotides line up with TRBD1. V trimming: 0 bases; J trimming: 2 bases; junction bases outside the gene matches: 2. CDR1 and CDR2 from the germline V gene are SGHVS and FQNEAQ. CDR3 length equals 16 residues. CDR3 sequence (DNA): TGTGCCAGCAGCTTAGCGGGGACAGGGACCTACAATGAGCAGTTCTTC. It is translated as CASSLAGTGTYNEQFF.

V gene TRBV4-1 combines with J gene TRBJ2-5, with D hard to call. The CDR3 has 14 amino acids. CDR1 is MGHRA, CDR2 YSYEKL, per germline. V lost 0 bases and J lost 4, with 9 bases in between. CDR3 nucleotides: TGCGCCAGCAGCCAAGATCTTGAGGTAGAGACCCAGTACTTC. The encoded protein is CASSQDLEVETQYF.

This clonotype has more than one count but fewer than ten. The chain employs TRBV2 and TRBJ1-4, with no clear D. Trimming cost V 2 bases and J 3 bases, with 16 bases left between them. The CDR3 is 17 amino acids. Germline V lookup: CDR1 SNHLY, CDR2 FYNNEI. CDR3 bases: TGTGCCAGCAGTGAACTTCGAGGGCCACGACCTAATGAAAAACTGTTTTTT. Protein product: CASSELRGPRPNEKLFF.